The 9 T cell receptor beta chains in this list originate from one sample, sequenced in a study of blood T cell repertoires in COVID-19. Measured with immunoSEQ multiplex PCR; TCRdb has only the in-frame clones, and not every one. The data hold fewer than 150,000 clones, with approximately 88% observed a single time. The sequenced sample was peripheral blood. The receptors derive from a human donor in a cohort sampled during active COVID-19.

J is TRBJ1-5 and V is TRBV6-2 or TRBV6-3; D remains unclear. CDR1 is MNHEY and CDR2 is SVGEGT in the germline V gene. The V end lost 3 bases, the J end lost 0 bases, and 15 bases lay between the germline ends. The CDR3 has 17 amino acids. The CDR3 DNA follows: TGTGCCAGCAGTTATGGGCAGGCCACTTATAGCAATCAGCCCCAGCATTTT. It is translated as CASSYGQATYSNQPQHF.

V usage is TRBV5-1 and J usage is TRBJ2-2; 9 bases are shared with TRBD2. Looked up from germline, CDR1 is SGHRS and CDR2 is YFSETQ. The CDR3 runs 15 residues. The junction had 1 base not matched to a gene; V was cut back by 0 bases and J by 4 bases. The DNA for the CDR3 is TGCGCCAGCAGCTTGGCTAGCGGGGCCACCGGGGAGCTGTTTTTT. Protein: CASSLASGATGELFF. Based on the CDR3 plus reference TRBV5-1 and TRBJ2-2, the full variable domain is KAGVTQTPRYLIKTRGQQVTLSCSPISGHRSVSWYQQTPGQGLQFLFEYFSETQRNKGNFPGRFSGRQFSNSRSEMNVSTLELGDSALYLCASSLASGATGELFFGEGSRLTVL.

The chain is built from TRBV25-1 and TRBJ2-1; 10 nucleotides agree with TRBD2. CDR3 size: 17 residues. CDR1 and CDR2 from the germline V gene are MGHDK and SYGVNS. V lost 4 bases to trimming and J lost 6 bases; unmatched junction nucleotides: 12. The CDR3 coding sequence is TGTGCCAGCAGTGGAGCTATCGGAGCGGGGGGGCGCAATGAGCAGTTCTTC. Protein: CASSGAIGAGGRNEQFF. Together with reference TRBV25-1 and TRBJ2-1, the CDR3 gives the full variable domain: EADIYQTPRYLVIGTGKKITLECSQTMGHDKMYWYQQDPGMELHLIHYSYGVNSTEKGDLSSESTVSRIRTEHFPLTLESARPSHTSQYLCASSGAIGAGGRNEQFFGPGTRLTVL.

The chain employs TRBV6-2 or TRBV6-3 and TRBJ2-7, with 7 bases aligning to TRBD1. With 3 bases clipped from V and 5 bases from J, the junction kept 4 bases outside the gene matches. CDR3 length equals 13 residues. Germline CDR1 reads MNHEY; CDR2 reads SVGEGT. CDR3 in DNA: TGTGCCAGCAGTTATCAGGGACAGAACGAGCAGTACTTC. Residues: CASSYQGQNEQYF.

This rearrangement joins TRBV18 to TRBJ1-6; 9 positions agree with TRBD1. The trim removed 2 bases at V and 7 bases at J, leaving 9 bases unmatched. The CDR3 contains 17 residues. Germline V gene sequence: CDR1 KGHSH, CDR2 LQKENI. CDR3 bases: TGTGCCAGCTCACCAAGGTTGGGACAGGGACGGAATTCACCCCTCCACTTT. Translated, it gives CASSPRLGQGRNSPLHF.

This rearrangement joins TRBV5-1 to TRBJ1-3; D is undetermined. V lost 2 bases to trimming and J lost 0 bases, with 6 bases between them. Looked up from germline, CDR1 is SGHRS and CDR2 is YFSETQ. The CDR3 is made up of 14 amino acids. The CDR3 reads CASSFGDSGNTIYF. CDR3 nucleotide sequence: TGCGCCAGCAGCTTCGGAGACTCTGGAAACACCATATATTTT.

V is TRBV2 and J is TRBJ2-2, with D maybe TRBD2 (5 bases). V dropped 3 bases and J dropped 7 bases, with 21 bases sitting between them. Germline lookup yields CDR1 SNHLY and CDR2 FYNNEI. CDR3 length equals 17 residues. The CDR3 here is CASSEEARLARGGELFF. The DNA for the CDR3 is TGTGCCAGCAGTGAGGAGGCCCGTTTAGCCCGGGGCGGGGAGCTGTTTTTT.

The V gene is TRBV6-2 or TRBV6-3, the J gene TRBJ2-6; D is unresolved. This CDR3 comprises 14 residues. Germline CDR1 is MNHEY and CDR2 is SVGEGT. The germline V and J ends were trimmed by 6 bases and 0 bases, with 6 bases remaining between them. The CDR3 loop reads CASSRSSGANVLTF. DNA of the CDR3: TGTGCCAGCAGCCGGAGCTCTGGGGCCAACGTCCTGACTTTC.

The chain carries TRBV5-1 and TRBJ1-5; the D gene is possibly TRBD1 (6 bases). Germline V gives CDR1 SGHRS, CDR2 YFSETQ. The CDR3 sequence is 13 residues long. Between the trimmed V and J ends, which lost 4 bases and 4 bases, there was a span of 9 bases. The CDR3 sequence is CASSRGQNQPQHF. CDR3 in DNA: TGCGCCAGCAGCCGAGGACAGAATCAGCCCCAGCATTTT. The full variable domain, with the rest looked up from reference TRBV5-1 and TRBJ1-5, is KAGVTQTPRYLIKTRGQQVTLSCSPISGHRSVSWYQQTPGQGLQFLFEYFSETQRNKGNFPGRFSGRQFSNSRSEMNVSTLELGDSALYLCASSRGQNQPQHFGDGTRLSIL.